The rows below give T cell receptor beta chains drawn from one sample of a study of blood T cell repertoires in COVID-19. This table comes from immunoSEQ multiplex PCR, and its TCRdb copy is limited to in-frame clones, with some not included. This sample carries 260,000 or so clones, about 83% of them seen once, and the ten largest clones take approximately 5.3%. Sequenced sample: peripheral blood. Receptors originate from a man older than 75 with acute or convalescent COVID-19. Both conserved end residues are part of each CDR3.

>TRBJ2-2|TRBV24-1
CATSDSRQAPTVELFF
>TRBJ2-4|TRBV5-1
CASSPTGDRVNIQYF
>TRBJ2-1|TRBV20-1
CSASSLAGGKYNEQFF
>TRBJ1-1|TRBV6-2/TRBV6-3
CASSYSSEPRARTNTEAFF
>TRBJ2-7|TRBV5-4
CASSSKLAGVDEQYF
>TRBJ2-5|TRBV25-1
CASSELQAGQETQYF
>TRBJ2-7|TRBV7-6
CASSPNPGTGVRALYEQYF
>TRBJ2-5|TRBV5-4
CASSFWAFEETQYF
>TRBJ2-1|TRBV3-1/TRBV3-2
CASSQSPGQKVNEQFF
>TRBJ2-1|TRBV24-1
CATSDPTQGNYNEQFF
>TRBJ2-2|TRBV28
CASSPRTGQGDTGELFF
>TRBJ1-5|TRBV12-5
CASGLDTYQPQHF
>TRBJ1-1|TRBV28
CASSLTGGGTEAFF
>TRBJ2-7|TRBV5-1
CASSLTTGVQGNEQYF
>TRBJ1-1|TRBV5-4
CASSFSETEAFF
>TRBJ1-3|TRBV3-1/TRBV3-2
CASSHAGRAAGNTIYF
>TRBJ2-7|TRBV7-8
CASSPTRGNEQYF
>TRBJ1-6|TRBV14
CASSQLGGVGNSPLHF
>TRBJ1-1|TRBV5-5
CASSRGNMNTEAFF
>TRBJ2-3|TRBV5-1
CASSLPSGPSTDTQYF
>TRBJ2-3|TRBV5-8
CASPIGPGQVIVPDTQYF
>TRBJ2-1|TRBV5-1
CASSLTAGAPNEQFF
>TRBJ1-6|TRBV5-1
CASSTSGTSASPLHF
>TRBJ2-3|TRBV5-1
CASRIGMEDTQYF
>TRBJ2-1|TRBV29-1
CSVEGGGYEQFF
>TRBJ2-1|TRBV27
CASSSKRGDSSSYNEQFF
>TRBJ2-3|TRBV19
CASSEGLAASTDTQYF